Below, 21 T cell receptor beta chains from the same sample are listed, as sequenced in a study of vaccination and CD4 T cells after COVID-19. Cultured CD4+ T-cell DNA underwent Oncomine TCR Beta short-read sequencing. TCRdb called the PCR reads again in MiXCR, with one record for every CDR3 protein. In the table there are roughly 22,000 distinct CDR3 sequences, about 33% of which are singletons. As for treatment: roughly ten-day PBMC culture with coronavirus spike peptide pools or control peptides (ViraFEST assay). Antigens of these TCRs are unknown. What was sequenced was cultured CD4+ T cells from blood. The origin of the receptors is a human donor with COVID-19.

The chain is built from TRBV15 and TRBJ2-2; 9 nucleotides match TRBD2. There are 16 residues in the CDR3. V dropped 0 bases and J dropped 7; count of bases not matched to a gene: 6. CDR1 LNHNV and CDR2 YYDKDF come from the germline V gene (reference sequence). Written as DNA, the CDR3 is TGTGCCACCAGCAGAGATTTTGCGGGGGGGCACGGGGAGCTGTTTTTT. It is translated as CATSRDFAGGHGELFF.

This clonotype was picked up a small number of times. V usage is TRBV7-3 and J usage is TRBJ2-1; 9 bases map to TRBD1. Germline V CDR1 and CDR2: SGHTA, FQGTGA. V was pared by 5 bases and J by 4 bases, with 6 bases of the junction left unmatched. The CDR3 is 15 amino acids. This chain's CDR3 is CASSNRDRVYNEQFF. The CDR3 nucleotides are TGTGCCAGCAGCAACCGGGACAGGGTTTACAATGAGCAGTTCTTC.

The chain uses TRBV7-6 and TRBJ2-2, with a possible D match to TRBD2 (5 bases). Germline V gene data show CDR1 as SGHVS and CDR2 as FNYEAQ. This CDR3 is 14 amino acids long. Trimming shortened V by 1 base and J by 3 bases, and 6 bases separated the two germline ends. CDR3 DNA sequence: TGTGCCAGCAGCTTAGGGCGGGACACCGGGGAGCTGTTTTTT. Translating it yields CASSLGRDTGELFF.

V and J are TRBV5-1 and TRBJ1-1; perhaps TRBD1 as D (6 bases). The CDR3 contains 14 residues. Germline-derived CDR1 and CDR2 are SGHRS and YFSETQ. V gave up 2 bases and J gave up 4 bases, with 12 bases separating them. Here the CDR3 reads CASSFTAGATEAFF. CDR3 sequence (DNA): TGCGCCAGCAGCTTCACCGCAGGGGCCACTGAAGCTTTCTTT.

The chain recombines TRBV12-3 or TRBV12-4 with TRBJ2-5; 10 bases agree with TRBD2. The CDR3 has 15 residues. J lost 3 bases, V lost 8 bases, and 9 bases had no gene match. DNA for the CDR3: TGTGCCAGCGGGTATTCTAGCGGGGGTGAAGAGACCCAGTACTTC. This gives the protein CASGYSSGGEETQYF.

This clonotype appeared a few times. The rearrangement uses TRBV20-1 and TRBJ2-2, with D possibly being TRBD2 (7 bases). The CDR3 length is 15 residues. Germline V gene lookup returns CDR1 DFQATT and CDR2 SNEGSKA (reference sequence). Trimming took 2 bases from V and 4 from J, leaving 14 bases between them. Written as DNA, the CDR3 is TGCAGTGCTAGATGGGGGGGGGCGTCCACCGGGGAGCTGTTTTTT. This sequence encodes CSARWGGASTGELFF.

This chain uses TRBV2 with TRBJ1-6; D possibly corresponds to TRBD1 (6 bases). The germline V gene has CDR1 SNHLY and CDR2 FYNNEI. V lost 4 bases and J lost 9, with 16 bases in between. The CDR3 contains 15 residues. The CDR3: CASSGGQRFSSPLHF. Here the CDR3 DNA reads TGTGCCAGCAGTGGGGGACAACGTTTTAGTTCACCCCTCCACTTT.

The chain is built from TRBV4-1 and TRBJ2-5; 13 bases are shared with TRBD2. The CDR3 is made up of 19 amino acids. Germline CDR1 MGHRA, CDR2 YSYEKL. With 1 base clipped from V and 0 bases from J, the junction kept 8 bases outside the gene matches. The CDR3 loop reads CASSQGIRTSGGYQETQYF. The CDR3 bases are TGCGCCAGCAGCCAAGGTATTAGGACTAGCGGGGGCTACCAAGAGACCCAGTACTTC.

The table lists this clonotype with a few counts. The CDR3: CASSNRESNSPLHF. In nucleotides, the CDR3 is TGTGCCAGTAGTAACCGGGAGAGTAATTCACCCCTCCACTTT. The chain combines TRBV19 with TRBJ1-6; no clear D gene. Germline CDR1 is LNHDA and CDR2 is SQIVND (reference sequence). The CDR3 loop spans 14 amino acids. Trimming removed 4 bases from V and 6 bases from J, with 10 bases in between.

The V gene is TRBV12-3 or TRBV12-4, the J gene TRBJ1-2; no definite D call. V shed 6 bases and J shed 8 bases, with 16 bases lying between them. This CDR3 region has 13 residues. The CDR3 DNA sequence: TGTGCCAGCAGAGAAACAACTACGGGCGGCTACACCTTC. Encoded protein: CASRETTTGGYTF.

The CDR3 coding sequence is TGTGCCATCAGTGAGTCGAGAGGGGGCGGGGAGCAGTACTTC. Its protein is CAISESRGGGEQYF. The chain is built from TRBV10-3 and TRBJ2-7, with 7 bases fitting TRBD1. This CDR3 is 14 amino acids long. The trim removed 0 bases at V and 7 bases at J, leaving 6 bases unmatched. Germline-derived CDR1 and CDR2 are ENHRY and SYGVKD.

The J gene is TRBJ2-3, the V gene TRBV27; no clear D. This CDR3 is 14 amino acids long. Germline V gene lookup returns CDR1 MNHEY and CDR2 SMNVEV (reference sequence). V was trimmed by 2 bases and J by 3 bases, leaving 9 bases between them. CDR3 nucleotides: TGTGCCAGCAGTTTAGGTTCCGGTACAGATACGCAGTATTTT. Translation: CASSLGSGTDTQYF.

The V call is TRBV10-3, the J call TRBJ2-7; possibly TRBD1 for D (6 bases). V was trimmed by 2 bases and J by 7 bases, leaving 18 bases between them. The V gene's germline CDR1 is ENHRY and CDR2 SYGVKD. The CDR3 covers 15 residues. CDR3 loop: CAISELGGPSEEQYF. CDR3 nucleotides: TGTGCCATCAGTGAGCTAGGGGGACCTAGTGAAGAGCAGTACTTC.

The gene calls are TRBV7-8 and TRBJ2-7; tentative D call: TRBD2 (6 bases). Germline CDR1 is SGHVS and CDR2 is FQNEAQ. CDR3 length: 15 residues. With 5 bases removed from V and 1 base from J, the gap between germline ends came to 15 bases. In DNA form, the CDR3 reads TGTGCCAGCAGCCCAAGTCCGGGGGAGTCCTACGAGCAGTACTTC. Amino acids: CASSPSPGESYEQYF.

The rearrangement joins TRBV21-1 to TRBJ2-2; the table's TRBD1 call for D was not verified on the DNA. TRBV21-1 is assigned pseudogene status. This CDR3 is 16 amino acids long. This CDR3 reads CASRKLRTGYTGELFF. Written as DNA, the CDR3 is TGTGCCAGCAGAAAACTTAGGACAGGGTACACCGGGGAGCTGTTTTTT.

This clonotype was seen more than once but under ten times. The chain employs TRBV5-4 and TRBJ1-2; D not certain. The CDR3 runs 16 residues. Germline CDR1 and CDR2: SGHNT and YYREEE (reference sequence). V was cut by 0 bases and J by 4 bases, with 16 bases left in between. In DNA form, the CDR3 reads TGTGCCAGCAGCTTGGACAGCCAGAAGAGATCCTATGGCTACACCTTC. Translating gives CASSLDSQKRSYGYTF.

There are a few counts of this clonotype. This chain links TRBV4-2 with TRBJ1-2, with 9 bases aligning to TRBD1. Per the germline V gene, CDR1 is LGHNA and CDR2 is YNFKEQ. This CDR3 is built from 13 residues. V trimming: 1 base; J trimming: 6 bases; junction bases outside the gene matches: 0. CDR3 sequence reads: CASSQGTGDGYTF. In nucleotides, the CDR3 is TGTGCCAGCAGCCAAGGGACAGGGGATGGCTACACCTTC.

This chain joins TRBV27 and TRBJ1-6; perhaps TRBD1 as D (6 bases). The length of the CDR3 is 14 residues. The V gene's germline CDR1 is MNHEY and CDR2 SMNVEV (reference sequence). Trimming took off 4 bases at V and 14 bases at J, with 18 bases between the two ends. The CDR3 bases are TGTGCCAGCAGTTCCGGACAGACTCGTAAATCCCTCCACTTT. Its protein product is CASSSGQTRKSLHF.

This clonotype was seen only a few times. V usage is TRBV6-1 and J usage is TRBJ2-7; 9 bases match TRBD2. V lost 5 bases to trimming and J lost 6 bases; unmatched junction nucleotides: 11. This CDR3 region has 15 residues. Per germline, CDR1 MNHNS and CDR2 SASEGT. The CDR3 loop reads CASSPNVGLAAEQYF. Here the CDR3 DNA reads TGTGCCAGCAGTCCAAACGTGGGACTAGCCGCCGAGCAGTACTTC.

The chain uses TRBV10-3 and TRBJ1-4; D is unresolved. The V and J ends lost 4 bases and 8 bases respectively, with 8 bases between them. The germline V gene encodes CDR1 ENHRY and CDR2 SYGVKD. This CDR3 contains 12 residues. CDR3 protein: CAISVDREKLFF. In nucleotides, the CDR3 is TGTGCCATCAGTGTGGACCGAGAAAAACTGTTTTTT.

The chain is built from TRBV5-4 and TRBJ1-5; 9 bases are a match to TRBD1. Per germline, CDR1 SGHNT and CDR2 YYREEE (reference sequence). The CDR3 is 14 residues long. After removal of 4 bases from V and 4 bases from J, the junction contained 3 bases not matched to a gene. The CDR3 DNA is TGTGCCAGCAGCCAACAGGGGGCTAATCAGCCCCAGCATTTT. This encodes CASSQQGANQPQHF.